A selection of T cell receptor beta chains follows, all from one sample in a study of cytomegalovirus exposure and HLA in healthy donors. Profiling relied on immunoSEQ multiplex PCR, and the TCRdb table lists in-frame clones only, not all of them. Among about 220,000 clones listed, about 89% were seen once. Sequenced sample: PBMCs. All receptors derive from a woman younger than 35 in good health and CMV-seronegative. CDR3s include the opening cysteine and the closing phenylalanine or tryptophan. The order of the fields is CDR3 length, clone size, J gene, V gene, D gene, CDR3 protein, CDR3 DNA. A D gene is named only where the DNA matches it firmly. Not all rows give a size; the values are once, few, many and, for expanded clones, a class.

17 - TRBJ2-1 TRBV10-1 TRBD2 CASSGVLAGRLYNEQFF TGCGCCAGCAGTGGGGTTTTAGCGGGACGGTTATACAATGAGCAGTTCTTC
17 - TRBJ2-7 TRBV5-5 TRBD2 CASSLRSGTSGYYEQYF TGTGCCAGCAGCTTGCGGTCTGGGACTAGCGGGTACTACGAGCAGTACTTC
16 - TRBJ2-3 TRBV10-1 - CASSALARPSTDTQYF TGCGCCAGCAGTGCTCTAGCGAGGCCAAGCACAGATACGCAGTATTTT
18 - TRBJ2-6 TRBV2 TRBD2 CAGVRTSGTISGANVLTF TGTGCCGGAGTGAGGACTAGCGGAACCATCTCTGGGGCCAACGTCCTGACTTTC
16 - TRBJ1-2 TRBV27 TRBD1 CASSPDLFGTGVGYTF TGTGCCAGCAGCCCAGATCTCTTCGGGACAGGGGTTGGCTACACCTTC
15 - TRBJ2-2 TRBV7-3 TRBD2 CASSPSGVNTGELFF TGTGCCAGCAGCCCCAGCGGGGTGAACACCGGGGAGCTGTTTTTT
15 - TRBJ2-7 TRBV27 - CASSWTRGSSYEQYF TGTGCCAGCAGTTGGACACGGGGGTCCTCCTACGAGCAGTACTTC
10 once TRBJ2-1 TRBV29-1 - CSVGPPEQFF TGCAGCGTTGGGCCTCCGGAGCAGTTCTTC
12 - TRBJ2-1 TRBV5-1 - CASSSLYNEQFF TGCGCCAGCAGCTCCCTATACAATGAGCAGTTCTTC
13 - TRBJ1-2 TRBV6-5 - CASSSTPLNGYTF TGTGCCAGCAGTTCGACACCCTTGAATGGCTACACCTTC
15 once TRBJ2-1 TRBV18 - CASSPANGGTNEQFF TGTGCCAGCTCACCAGCGAACGGGGGAACCAATGAGCAGTTCTTC
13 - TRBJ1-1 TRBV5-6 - CASSLVSNTEAFF TGTGCCAGCAGCCTCGTATCGAACACTGAAGCTTTCTTT
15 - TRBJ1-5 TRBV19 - CASSIEGAGNQPQHF TGTGCCAGTAGTATAGAGGGGGCGGGCAATCAGCCCCAGCATTTT
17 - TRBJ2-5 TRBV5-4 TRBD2 CASSLTRLAGGEETQYF TGTGCCAGCAGCTTGACCCGACTAGCGGGAGGCGAAGAGACCCAGTACTTC
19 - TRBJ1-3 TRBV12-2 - CASRFGQGAHLSSGNTIYF -
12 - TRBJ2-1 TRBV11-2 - CASSFGGDEQFF TGTGCCAGCAGCTTCGGGGGTGATGAGCAGTTCTTC
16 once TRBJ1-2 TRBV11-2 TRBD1 CASSTLWTGANYGYTF TGTGCCAGCAGCACCCTCTGGACAGGCGCTAACTATGGCTACACCTTC
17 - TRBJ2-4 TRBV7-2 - CASSLPGRPELGNIQYF TGTGCCAGCAGCCTCCCGGGTCGCCCGGAGTTAGGAAACATTCAGTACTTC
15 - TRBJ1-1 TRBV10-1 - CASSEKGILNTEAFF TGCGCCAGCAGTGAGAAGGGGATCTTGAACACTGAAGCTTTCTTT
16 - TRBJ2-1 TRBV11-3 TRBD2 CASSTRGLAGGDEQFF TGTGCCAGCAGCACACGAGGACTAGCGGGGGGGGATGAGCAGTTCTTC
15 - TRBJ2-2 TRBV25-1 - CASSDSGPNTGELFF TGTGCCAGCAGCGATAGCGGACCGAACACCGGGGAGCTGTTTTTT
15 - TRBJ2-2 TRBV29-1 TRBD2 CSVSEAGSNTGELFF TGCAGCGTGAGCGAAGCGGGGTCGAACACCGGGGAGCTGTTTTTT
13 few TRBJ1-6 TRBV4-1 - CASSQWVGSPLHF TGCGCCAGCAGCCAGTGGGTCGGGTCACCCCTCCACTTT
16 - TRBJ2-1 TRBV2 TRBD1 CASSEDRGRAYNEQFF TGTGCCAGCAGTGAGGACAGGGGTCGGGCCTACAATGAGCAGTTCTTC
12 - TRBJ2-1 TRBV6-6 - CASRTQGPEQFF TGTGCCAGCAGGACACAGGGCCCTGAGCAGTTCTTC
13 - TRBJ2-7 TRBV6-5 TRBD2 CASWLAGVSEQYF TGTGCCAGCTGGCTAGCGGGAGTTAGCGAGCAGTACTTC
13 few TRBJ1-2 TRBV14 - CASSQDPGYGYTF TGTGCCAGCAGCCAAGATCCGGGTTATGGCTACACCTTC
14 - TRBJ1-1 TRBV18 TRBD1 CASSPPDRATEAFF TGTGCCAGCTCACCACCGGACAGGGCCACTGAAGCTTTCTTT
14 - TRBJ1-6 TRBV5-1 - CASSPGFGSSPLHF TGCGCCAGCAGCCCGGGGTTCGGAAGCTCACCCCTCCACTTT
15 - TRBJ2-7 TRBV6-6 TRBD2 CASSGTSGRTNEQYF TGTGCCAGCAGTGGGACTAGCGGACGGACGAACGAGCAGTACTTC
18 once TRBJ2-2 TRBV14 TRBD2 CASSQGADRGRGTGELFF TGTGCCAGCAGCCAAGGGGCAGATCGGGGGAGGGGAACCGGGGAGCTGTTTTTT
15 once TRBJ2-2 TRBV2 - CASNWRDSHTGELFF TGTGCCAGCAATTGGAGGGACAGTCACACCGGGGAGCTGTTTTTT
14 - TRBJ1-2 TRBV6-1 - CASSSIDRLYGYTF TGTGCCAGCTCCTCTATAGACAGACTTTATGGCTACACCTTC
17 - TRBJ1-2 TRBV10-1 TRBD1 CASSDKGADPSWYGYTF TGCGCCAGCAGTGATAAGGGGGCAGACCCTTCTTGGTATGGCTACACCTTC
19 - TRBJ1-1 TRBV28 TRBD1 CASSLFQSSGGRRHTEAFF TGTGCCAGCAGTTTATTCCAATCTTCAGGGGGGAGGCGGCACACTGAAGCTTTCTTT
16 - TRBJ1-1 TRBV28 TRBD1 CASTPLGEGGNTEAFF TGTGCCAGCACCCCCTTAGGTGAAGGGGGCAACACTGAAGCTTTCTTT
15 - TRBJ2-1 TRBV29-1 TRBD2 CSVDRGRVSYNEQFF TGCAGCGTTGATCGCGGGAGGGTTTCCTACAATGAGCAGTTCTTC
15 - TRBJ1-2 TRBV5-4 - CASSLEQGGNYGYTF TGTGCCAGCAGCTTGGAACAGGGAGGGAACTATGGCTACACCTTC
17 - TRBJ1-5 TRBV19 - CASSIGHLRGSHQPQHF TGTGCCAGTAGTATCGGTCACCTTCGGGGGTCTCATCAGCCCCAGCATTTT
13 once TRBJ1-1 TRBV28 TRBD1 CASSSGGNTEAFF TGTGCCAGCAGTTCAGGGGGGAACACTGAAGCTTTCTTT
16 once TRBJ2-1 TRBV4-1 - CASSQVAGLTYNEQFF TGCGCCAGCAGCCAAGTGGCGGGTTTGACCTACAATGAGCAGTTCTTC
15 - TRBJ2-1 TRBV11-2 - CASSITGTPSNEQFF TGTGCCAGCAGCATAACCGGGACTCCGTCTAATGAGCAGTTCTTC
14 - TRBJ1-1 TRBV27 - CASSFNGEGSEAFF TGTGCCAGCAGTTTTAATGGGGAGGGGAGTGAAGCTTTCTTT
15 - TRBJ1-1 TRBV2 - CASSTRGGLNTEAFF TGTGCCAGCAGCACTCGCGGGGGACTGAACACTGAAGCTTTCTTT
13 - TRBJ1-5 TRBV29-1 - CSVGRGGNQPQHF TGCAGCGTCGGGCGGGGGGGCAATCAGCCCCAGCATTTT
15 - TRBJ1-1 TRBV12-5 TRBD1 CASGSLGQGRPEAFF TGTGCTAGTGGTTCTCTCGGACAGGGCCGGCCTGAAGCTTTCTTT
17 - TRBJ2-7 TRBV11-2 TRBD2 CASSSGTSGRAIYEQYF TGTGCCAGCAGCTCCGGGACTAGCGGGAGGGCCATCTACGAGCAGTACTTC
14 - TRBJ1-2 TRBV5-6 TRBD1 CASSSTGGVYGYTF TGTGCCAGCAGCTCCACAGGGGGCGTCTATGGCTACACCTTC
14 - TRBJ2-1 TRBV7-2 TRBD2 CASSLILAEVEQFF TGTGCCAGCAGCTTAATACTAGCGGAGGTTGAGCAGTTCTTC
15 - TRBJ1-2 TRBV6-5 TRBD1 CASSKQGMRVNGYTF TGTGCCAGCAGTAAACAGGGGATGCGGGTTAATGGCTACACCTTC
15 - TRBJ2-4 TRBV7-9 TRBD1 CASSLRLDRGDIQYF TGTGCCAGCAGCTTACGTTTGGACAGGGGGGACATTCAGTACTTC
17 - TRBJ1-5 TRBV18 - CASSPPSGTFGRQPQHF TGTGCCAGCTCACCACCATCCGGGACTTTCGGCCGTCAGCCCCAGCATTTT
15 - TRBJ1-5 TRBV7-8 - CASSSRRGPNQPQHF TGTGCCAGCAGCTCCAGGAGGGGTCCCAATCAGCCCCAGCATTTT
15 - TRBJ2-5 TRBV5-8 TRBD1 CASSLAGTGRRTQYF TGTGCCAGCAGCTTGGCCGGGACAGGGAGACGAACCCAGTACTTC
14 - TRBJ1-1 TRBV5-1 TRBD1 CASSLRQGNTEAFF TGCGCCAGCAGCTTACGACAGGGGAACACTGAAGCTTTCTTT